The table lists the clone carrying this T cell receptor beta chain with a few counts. As yet, its antigen is unknown. CDR1 is MNHNY, CDR2 SVGAGI, per germline (reference sequence). V dropped 2 bases and J dropped 3; count of bases not matched to a gene: 3. There are 15 residues in the CDR3. The record originates from a study of Ad26.COV2.S vaccination and SARS-CoV-2 variants. Across the study: This donor came from the COV1001 trial of Ad26.COV2.S.

TCRdb's table, derived via immunoSEQ multiplex PCR, lists solely in-frame clones and lacks some. The table lists 350,000 to 500,000 clones, 80% to 95% of them singletons, with 9% to 15% in the top ten. As to treatment: some 20 received Ad26.COV2.S at low or high dose, single or two shots; about five received placebo; per-sample allocation not given. After the first vaccine or placebo injection, samples were drawn on day 63. Wuhan-strain SARS-CoV-2 spike was expressed by the Ad26 vector that made up the vaccine. Study-wide results and caveats: In vaccinated individuals, spike-specific CD8+ and CD4+ T cell responses reportedly displayed substantial breadth.

The sequence was collected from a person aged 18 to 65 who received the Ad26.COV2.S COVID-19 vaccine or a placebo. The rearrangement links TRBV6-6 to TRBJ2-7, with 11 bases aligning to TRBD1. Sequences were derived from peripheral blood, sampled in a trial of Ad26.COV2.S vaccine versus placebo. CDR3 loop: CASSYDGTGGYEQYF. CDR3 DNA sequence: TGTGCCAGCAGTTACGACGGGACAGGGGGCTACGAGCAGTACTTC.